This T cell receptor beta chain was obtained from a study of T cells in Graves' hyperthyroidism and ophthalmopathy. Study-level results: The model forecast ophthalmopathy, anticipating it by a median approximately 7 months before onset. Researchers found most expanded thyroid clonotypes above 0.001 in blood as well.

Patients between 18 and 65 years old had hyperthyroidism, newly diagnosed and lasting under 2 months. Note on this clonotype: Antigen specificity is unknown.

CDR1 LNHNV and CDR2 YYDKDF come from the germline V gene (reference sequence). With 4 bases clipped from V and 9 bases from J, the junction kept 10 bases outside the gene matches. The CDR3 loop spans 14 amino acids. Amplification targeted TCR beta CDR3 regions from RNA transcripts. The TCR CDR3 was amplified in a first-round RT-PCR using the HTBI primer set. TCRdb re-called the multiplex PCR reads through MiXCR, storing one row per CDR3 protein. The table has about 360,000 distinct CDR3 sequences, approximately 15% seen once; the top ten hold around a quarter. Sequenced input: blood. This chain uses TRBV15 with TRBJ2-7; TRBD1 matches at 9 bases. The receptor was isolated from a woman aged 18-29 years with Graves' hyperthyroidism that later progressed to Graves' ophthalmopathy. The CDR3 reads CATSIRGQGRGQYF. The CDR3 DNA follows: TGTGCCACCAGCATAAGGGGACAGGGTCGTGGGCAGTACTTC.